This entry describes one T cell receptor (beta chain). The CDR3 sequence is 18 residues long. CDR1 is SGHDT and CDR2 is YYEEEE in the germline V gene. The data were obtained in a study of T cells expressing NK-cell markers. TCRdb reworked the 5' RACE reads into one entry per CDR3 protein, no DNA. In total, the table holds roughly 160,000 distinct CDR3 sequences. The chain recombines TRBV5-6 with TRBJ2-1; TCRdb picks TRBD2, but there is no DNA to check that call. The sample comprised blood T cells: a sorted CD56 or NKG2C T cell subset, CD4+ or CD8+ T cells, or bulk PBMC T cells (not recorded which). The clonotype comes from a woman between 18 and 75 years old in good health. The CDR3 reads CASSLVVSWTSARNEQFF.